This T cell receptor beta chain appears in the sequencing data of a study of cytomegalovirus exposure and HLA in healthy donors. At the level of the study: Samples from HLA-typed donors yielded approximately 80 million unique TCRs in an early data release.

In the case of this clone: The antigen remains undetermined.

The trim removed 11 bases at V and 8 bases at J, leaving 11 bases unmatched. This CDR3 has 14 residues. Overall study findings and caveats: Rare TCR sequences predominated, though certain public TCRs were found in many donors. Later analysis identified about 17,000 TCR beta sequences associated with HLA alleles, using a false discovery rate threshold of 0.05. It was confirmed in vitro that three of the CMV-associated chains were specific for CMV antigens.

Primers for the PCR totalled 60 Vbeta and 13 Jbeta. TCRdb's table, derived via immunoSEQ multiplex PCR, lists solely in-frame clones and lacks some. The table includes 150,000 to 200,000 clones, approximately 85% detected once. The chain has TRBV6-7 and TRBJ2-5; TRBD2 matches 13 bases. TRBV6-7 is marked as an open reading frame, function uncertain. The source of this sequence is a man aged 18 to 29 in good health and CMV-seropositive. The sequencing input was PBMCs. The DNA for the CDR3 is TGTGCCGTTGAGACTAGCGGGGGGCTTCCAACCCAGTACTTC. Protein sequence: CAVETSGGLPTQYF.